This T cell receptor (beta chain) was sequenced during a study of cytomegalovirus exposure and HLA in healthy donors. Trimming cost V 4 bases and J 9 bases, with 12 bases left between them. Germline values: CDR1 WSHSY, CDR2 SAAADI. This CDR3 is built from 12 residues. This clone was detected only once. Clones were read by immunoSEQ multiplex PCR, and TCRdb kept only the in-frame ones, dropping some. The sample holds 55,000 to 75,000 clones; just under 95% are singletons and the top ten take about 1.4%. V gene TRBV10-2 combines with J gene TRBJ2-5, with D uncertain. This clonotype was sampled from a man in his late teens or twenties in good health and CMV-seropositive. The sample taken for sequencing was PBMCs. The CDR3 DNA follows: TGCGCCAGCAGTGGAGGTAAATTGGCCCAGTACTTC. This translates into CASSGGKLAQYF.